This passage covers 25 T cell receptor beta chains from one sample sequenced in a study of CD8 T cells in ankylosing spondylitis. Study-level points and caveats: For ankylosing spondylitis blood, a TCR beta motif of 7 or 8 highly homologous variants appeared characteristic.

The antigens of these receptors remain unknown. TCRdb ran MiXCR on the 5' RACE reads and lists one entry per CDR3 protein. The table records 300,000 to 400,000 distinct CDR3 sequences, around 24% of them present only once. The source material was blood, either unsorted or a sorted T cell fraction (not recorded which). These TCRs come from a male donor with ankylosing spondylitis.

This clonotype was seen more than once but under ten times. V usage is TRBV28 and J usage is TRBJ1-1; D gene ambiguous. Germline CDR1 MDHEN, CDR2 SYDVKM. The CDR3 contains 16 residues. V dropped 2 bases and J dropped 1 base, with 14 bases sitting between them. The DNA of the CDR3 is TGTGCCAGCAGTTTAGCCTTGCGGGCGGGGAACACTGAAGCTTTCTTT. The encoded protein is CASSLALRAGNTEAFF.

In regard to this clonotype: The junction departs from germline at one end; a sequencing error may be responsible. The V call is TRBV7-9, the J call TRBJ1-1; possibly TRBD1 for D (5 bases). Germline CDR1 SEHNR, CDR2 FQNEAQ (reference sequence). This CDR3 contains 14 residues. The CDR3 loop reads CASSVAWGDTEAFF. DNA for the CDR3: TGTGCCAGCAGCGTAGCTTGGGGCGACACTGAAGCTTTCTTT.

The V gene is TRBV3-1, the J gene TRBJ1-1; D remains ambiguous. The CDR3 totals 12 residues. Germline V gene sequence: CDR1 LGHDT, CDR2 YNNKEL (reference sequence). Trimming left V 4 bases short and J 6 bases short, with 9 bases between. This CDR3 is CASSRSPAEAFF. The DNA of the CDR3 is TGTGCCAGCAGCCGGTCGCCCGCTGAAGCTTTCTTT.

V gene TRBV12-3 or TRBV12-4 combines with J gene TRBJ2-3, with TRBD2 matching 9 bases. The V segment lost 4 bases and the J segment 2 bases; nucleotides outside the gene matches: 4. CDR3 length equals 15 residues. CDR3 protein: CASSWLAGLTDTQYF. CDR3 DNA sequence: TGTGCCAGCAGTTGGCTAGCGGGGCTCACAGATACGCAGTATTTT.

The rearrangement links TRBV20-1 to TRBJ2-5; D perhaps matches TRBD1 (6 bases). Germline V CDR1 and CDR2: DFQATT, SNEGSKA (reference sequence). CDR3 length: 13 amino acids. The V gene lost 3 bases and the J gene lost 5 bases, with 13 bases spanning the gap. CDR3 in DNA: TGCAGTGCTAGCCCACTAAGGGGGGAGACCCAGTACTTC. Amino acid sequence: CSASPLRGETQYF.

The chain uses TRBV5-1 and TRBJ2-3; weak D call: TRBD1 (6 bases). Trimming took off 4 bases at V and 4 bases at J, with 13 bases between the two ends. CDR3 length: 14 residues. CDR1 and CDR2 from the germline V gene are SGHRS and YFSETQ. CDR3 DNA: TGCGCCAGCAGCCTCGGACAGCGTTCAGATACGCAGTATTTT. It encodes CASSLGQRSDTQYF.

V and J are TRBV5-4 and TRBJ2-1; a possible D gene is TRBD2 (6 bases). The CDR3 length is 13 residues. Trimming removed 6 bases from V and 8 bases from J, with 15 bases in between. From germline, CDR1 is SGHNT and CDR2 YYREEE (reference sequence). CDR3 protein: CASKRLEADEQFF. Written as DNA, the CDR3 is TGTGCCAGCAAGCGACTAGAAGCGGATGAGCAGTTCTTC.

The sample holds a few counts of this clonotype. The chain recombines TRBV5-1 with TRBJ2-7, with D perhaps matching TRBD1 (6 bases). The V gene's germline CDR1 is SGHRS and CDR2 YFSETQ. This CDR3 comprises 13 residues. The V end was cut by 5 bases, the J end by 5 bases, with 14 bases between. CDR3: CASRHRERNEQYF. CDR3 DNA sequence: TGCGCCAGCAGACACAGGGAAAGGAACGAGCAGTACTTC.

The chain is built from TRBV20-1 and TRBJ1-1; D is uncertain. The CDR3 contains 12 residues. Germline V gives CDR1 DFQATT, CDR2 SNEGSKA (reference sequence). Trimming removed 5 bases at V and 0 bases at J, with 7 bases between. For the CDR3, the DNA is TGCAGTGCTGACTACATGAACACTGAAGCTTTCTTT. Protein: CSADYMNTEAFF.

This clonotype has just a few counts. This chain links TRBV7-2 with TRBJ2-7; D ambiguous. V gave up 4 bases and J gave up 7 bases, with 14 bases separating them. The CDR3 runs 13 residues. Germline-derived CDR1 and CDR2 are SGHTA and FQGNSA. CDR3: CASSSGVGWEQYF. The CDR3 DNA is TGTGCCAGCAGCTCTGGCGTTGGTTGGGAGCAGTACTTC.

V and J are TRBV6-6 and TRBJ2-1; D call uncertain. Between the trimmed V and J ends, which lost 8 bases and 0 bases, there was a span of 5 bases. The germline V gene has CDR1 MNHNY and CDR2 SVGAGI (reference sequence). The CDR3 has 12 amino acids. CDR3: CASLGSYNEQFF. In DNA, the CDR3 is TGTGCCAGCCTGGGCTCCTACAATGAGCAGTTCTTC.

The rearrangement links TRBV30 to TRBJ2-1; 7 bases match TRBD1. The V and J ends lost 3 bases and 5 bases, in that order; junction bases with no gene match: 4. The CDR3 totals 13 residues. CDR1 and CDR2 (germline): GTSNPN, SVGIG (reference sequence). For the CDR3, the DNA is TGTGCCTGGAGCCCCGACAGGGACAATGAGCAGTTCTTC. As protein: CAWSPDRDNEQFF.

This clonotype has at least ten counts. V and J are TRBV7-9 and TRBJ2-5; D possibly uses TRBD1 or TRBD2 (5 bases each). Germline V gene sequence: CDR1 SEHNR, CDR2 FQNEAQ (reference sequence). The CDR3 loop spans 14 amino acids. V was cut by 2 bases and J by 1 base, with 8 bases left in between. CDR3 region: CASSLSGTQETQYF. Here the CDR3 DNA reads TGTGCCAGCAGCTTAAGTGGGACCCAAGAGACCCAGTACTTC.

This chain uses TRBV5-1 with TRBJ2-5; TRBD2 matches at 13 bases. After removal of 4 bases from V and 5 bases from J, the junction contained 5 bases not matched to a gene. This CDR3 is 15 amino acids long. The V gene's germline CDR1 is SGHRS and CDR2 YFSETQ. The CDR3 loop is CASSIGLAGVETQYF. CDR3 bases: TGCGCCAGCAGCATAGGACTAGCGGGAGTGGAGACCCAGTACTTC.

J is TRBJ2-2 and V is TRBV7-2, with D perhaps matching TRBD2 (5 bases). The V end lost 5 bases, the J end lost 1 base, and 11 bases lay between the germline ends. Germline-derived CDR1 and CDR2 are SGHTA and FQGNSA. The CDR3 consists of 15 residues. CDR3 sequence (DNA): TGTGCCAGCAGCCCACTAGGGTTGAACACCGGGGAGCTGTTTTTT. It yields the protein CASSPLGLNTGELFF. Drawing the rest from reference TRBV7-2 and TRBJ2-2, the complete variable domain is GAGVSQSPSNKVTEKGKDVELRCDPISGHTALYWYRQSLGQGLEFLIYFQGNSAPDKSGLPSDRFSAERTGGSVSTLTIQRTQQEDSAVYLCASSPLGLNTGELFFGEGSRLTVL.

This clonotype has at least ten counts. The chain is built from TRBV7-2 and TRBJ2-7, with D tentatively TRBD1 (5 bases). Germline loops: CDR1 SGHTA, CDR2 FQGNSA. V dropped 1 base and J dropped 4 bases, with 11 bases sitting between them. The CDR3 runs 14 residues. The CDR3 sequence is CASSLEAGIYEQYF. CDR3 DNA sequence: TGTGCCAGCAGCTTAGAGGCAGGGATATACGAGCAGTACTTC.

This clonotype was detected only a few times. In DNA, the CDR3 is TGTGCCAGCTCACGGTCGAGTCTAGGGATGAACACTGAAGCTTTCTTT. Translation gives CASSRSSLGMNTEAFF. The chain combines TRBV18 with TRBJ1-1; no reliable D call. CDR3 size: 16 residues. Germline lookup yields CDR1 KGHSH and CDR2 LQKENI. The V end was cut by 4 bases, the J end by 0 bases, with 15 bases between.

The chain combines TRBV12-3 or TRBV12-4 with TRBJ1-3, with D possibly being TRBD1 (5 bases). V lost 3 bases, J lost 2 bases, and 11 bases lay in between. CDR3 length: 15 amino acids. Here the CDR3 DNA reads TGTGCCAGCAGTTTTGGCAGGGTAGCTGGAAACACCATATATTTT. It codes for CASSFGRVAGNTIYF.

CDR3 nucleotide sequence: TGCAGTGCTACCAGCCCTCCCGGGAATACGCAGTATTTT. This translates into CSATSPPGNTQYF. This chain uses TRBV20-1 with TRBJ2-3, with D possibly matching TRBD2 (5 bases). Per the germline V gene, CDR1 is DFQATT and CDR2 is SNEGSKA (reference sequence). The V end was cut by 4 bases, the J end by 7 bases, with 15 bases between. The CDR3 is 13 residues long.

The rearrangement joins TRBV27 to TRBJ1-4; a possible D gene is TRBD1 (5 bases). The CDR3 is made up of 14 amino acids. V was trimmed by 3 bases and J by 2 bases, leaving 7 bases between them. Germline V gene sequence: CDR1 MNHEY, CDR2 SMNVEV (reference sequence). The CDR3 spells CASSLWGTNEKLFF. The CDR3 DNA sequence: TGTGCCAGCAGTTTGTGGGGGACTAATGAAAAACTGTTTTTT.

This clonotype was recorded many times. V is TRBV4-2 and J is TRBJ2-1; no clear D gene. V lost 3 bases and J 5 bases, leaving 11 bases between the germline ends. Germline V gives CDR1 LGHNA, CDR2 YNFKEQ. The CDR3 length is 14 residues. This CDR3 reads CASSHHPSDNEQFF. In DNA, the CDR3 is TGTGCCAGCAGCCACCACCCCTCGGACAATGAGCAGTTCTTC.

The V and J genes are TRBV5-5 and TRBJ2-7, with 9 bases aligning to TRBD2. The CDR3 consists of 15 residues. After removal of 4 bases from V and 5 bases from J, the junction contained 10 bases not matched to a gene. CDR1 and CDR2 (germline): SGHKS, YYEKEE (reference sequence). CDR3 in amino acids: CASSPEGLAFNEQYF. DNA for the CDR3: TGTGCCAGCAGCCCCGAGGGACTAGCTTTCAACGAGCAGTACTTC.

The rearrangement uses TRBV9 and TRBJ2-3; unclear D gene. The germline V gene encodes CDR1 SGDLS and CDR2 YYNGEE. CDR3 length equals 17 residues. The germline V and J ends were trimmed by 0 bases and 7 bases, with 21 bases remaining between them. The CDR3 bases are TGTGCCAGCAGCGTAGACGTTCGCGGCAGCCTCCGGCATACGCAGTATTTT. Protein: CASSVDVRGSLRHTQYF.

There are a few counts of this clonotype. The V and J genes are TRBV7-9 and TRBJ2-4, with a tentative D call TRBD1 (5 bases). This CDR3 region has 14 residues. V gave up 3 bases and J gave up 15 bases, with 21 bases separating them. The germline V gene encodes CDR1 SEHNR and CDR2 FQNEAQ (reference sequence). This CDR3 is CASSFGQLGDTWYF. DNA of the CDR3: TGTGCCAGCAGCTTCGGGCAGTTAGGGGATACTTGGTACTTC.

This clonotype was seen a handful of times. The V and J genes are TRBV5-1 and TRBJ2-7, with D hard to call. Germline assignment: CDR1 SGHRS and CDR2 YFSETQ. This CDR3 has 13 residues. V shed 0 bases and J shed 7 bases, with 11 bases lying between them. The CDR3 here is CASSLGPPREQYF. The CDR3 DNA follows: TGCGCCAGCAGCTTGGGCCCCCCTAGGGAGCAGTACTTC.